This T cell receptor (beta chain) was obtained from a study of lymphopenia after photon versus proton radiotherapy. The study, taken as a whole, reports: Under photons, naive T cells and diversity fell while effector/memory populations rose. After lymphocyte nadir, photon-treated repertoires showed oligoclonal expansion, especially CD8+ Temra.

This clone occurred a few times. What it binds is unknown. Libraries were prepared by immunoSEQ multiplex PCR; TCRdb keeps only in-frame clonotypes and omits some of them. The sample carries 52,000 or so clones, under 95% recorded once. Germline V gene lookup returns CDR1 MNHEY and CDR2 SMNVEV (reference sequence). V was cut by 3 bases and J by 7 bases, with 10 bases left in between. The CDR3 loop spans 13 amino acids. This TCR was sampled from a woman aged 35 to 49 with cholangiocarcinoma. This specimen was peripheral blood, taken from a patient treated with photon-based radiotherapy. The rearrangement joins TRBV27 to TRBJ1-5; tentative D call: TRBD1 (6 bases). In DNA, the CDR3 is TGTGCCAGCAGTTTTGGCAGGGGACAGCCCCAGCATTTT. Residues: CASSFGRGQPQHF.